The 15 T cell receptor beta chains given below trace back to one sample, sequenced in a study of blood T cells in healthy people across ages. A second PCR of 7 to 11 cycles used a sample-barcoded 5' primer and a J-beta primer mix. TCRdb recomputed calls from the 5' RACE reads with MiXCR, one row per CDR3 protein. The sample contains some 1.6 million distinct CDR3 sequences, approximately 32% of which appear only once. Source material: blood. These receptors were taken from a woman aged 25 to 39 in good health.

The V call is TRBV10-3, the J call TRBJ2-3; no firm D call. Trimming took off 1 base at V and 6 bases at J, with 8 bases between the two ends. Germline CDR1 reads ENHRY; CDR2 reads SYGVKD. The CDR3 is made up of 13 amino acids. The CDR3 bases are TGTGCCATCAGTGAGTGGACGGACGATACGCAGTATTTT. Encoded protein: CAISEWTDDTQYF.

The chain is built from TRBV20-1 and TRBJ2-1; 7 positions agree with TRBD2. The CDR3 loop spans 13 amino acids. From germline, CDR1 is DFQATT and CDR2 SNEGSKA (reference sequence). The ends lost 3 bases at V and 9 bases at J; junction bases unmatched: 8. The CDR3: CSASSGRATEQFF. DNA of the CDR3: TGCAGTGCTAGTAGTGGGAGGGCCACTGAGCAGTTCTTC.

This chain joins TRBV6-1 and TRBJ2-3; 11 bases map to TRBD1. The CDR3 covers 16 residues. Germline loops: CDR1 MNHNS, CDR2 SASEGT. The trim removed 6 bases at V and 1 base at J, leaving 6 bases unmatched. CDR3 in amino acids: CASRTTDRGRTDTQYF. CDR3 DNA sequence: TGTGCCAGCAGAACCACGGACAGGGGGCGCACAGATACGCAGTATTTT.

This clonotype turned up a few times. This sequence joins TRBV5-1 and TRBJ2-7; TRBD2 agrees at 7 bases. The CDR3 length is 14 residues. The trim removed 0 bases at V and 5 bases at J, leaving 5 bases unmatched. CDR1 is SGHRS, CDR2 YFSETQ, per germline. CDR3 in amino acids: CASSLGGGTDEQYF. The CDR3 coding sequence is TGCGCCAGCAGCTTGGGGGGAGGGACGGACGAGCAGTACTTC.

This chain uses TRBV19 with TRBJ2-1; 9 bases map to TRBD2. The J segment lost 7 bases and the V segment lost 9 bases, leaving 7 bases of the junction unmatched. The CDR3 length is 13 residues. CDR1 is LNHDA, CDR2 SQIVND, per germline (reference sequence). The CDR3 sequence: CASRLAAGNEQFF. CDR3 DNA sequence: TGTGCCAGCAGACTAGCGGCTGGGAATGAGCAGTTCTTC.

Details on this clonotype: Compared with germline, one end of the junction differs, possibly owing to a read error. This chain uses TRBV27 with TRBJ1-2, with a possible D match to TRBD1 (5 bases). Germline loops: CDR1 MNHEY, CDR2 SMNVEV (reference sequence). The CDR3 has 14 amino acids. The CDR3 DNA reads as TGTGCCAGCAGTCCCGGGGCAGGTAACTATGGCTGCACCTTC. Amino acid sequence: CASSPGAGNYGCTF.

This clonotype was seen a few times. The chain couples TRBV10-3 to TRBJ2-1; TRBD1 matches at 7 bases. Trimming took 2 bases from V and 5 from J; bases not matched to a gene: 0. The germline V gene has CDR1 ENHRY and CDR2 SYGVKD. The CDR3 length is 13 residues. CDR3 bases: TGTGCCATCAGTGAGGGACAGGACAATGAGCAGTTCTTC. Protein product: CAISEGQDNEQFF.

This sequence joins TRBV20-1 and TRBJ2-3, with TRBD2 as a possible D gene (5 bases). Trimming took off 4 bases at V and 2 bases at J, with 16 bases between the two ends. CDR3 length: 15 amino acids. CDR1 and CDR2 from the germline V gene are DFQATT and SNEGSKA (reference sequence). CDR3 DNA: TGCAGTGCTACAGGACTCCAAAGGATCACAGATACGCAGTATTTT. Translation gives CSATGLQRITDTQYF.

This clonotype was seen more than once but under ten times. This chain links TRBV29-1 with TRBJ1-1; D gene ambiguous. The CDR3 is made up of 11 amino acids. Germline CDR1 and CDR2: SQVTM and ANQGSEA. Trimming took off 7 bases at V and 2 bases at J, with 8 bases between the two ends. CDR3 nucleotide sequence: TGCAGCGGTCGTGTTAACACTGAAGCTTTCTTT. It is translated as CSGRVNTEAFF.

This clonotype was seen many times. The chain couples TRBV12-3 or TRBV12-4 to TRBJ1-4; no reliable D call. CDR3 length: 11 amino acids. Trimming took 4 bases from V and 10 from J, leaving 7 bases between them. The DNA of the CDR3 is TGTGCCAGCAGTTCCGTGGGAAAACTGTTTTTT. The encoded protein is CASSSVGKLFF.

This chain links TRBV7-9 with TRBJ1-4; D might be TRBD1 (5 bases). CDR1 is SEHNR and CDR2 is FQNEAQ in the germline V gene (reference sequence). This CDR3 contains 14 residues. Trimming removed 5 bases at V and 10 bases at J, with 17 bases between. CDR3 in amino acids: CASSPPYGDSKLFF. CDR3 DNA: TGTGCCAGCAGCCCACCCTATGGGGACTCAAAACTGTTTTTT.

This clonotype was observed a few times. The chain combines TRBV21-1 with TRBJ1-2. TRBV21-1 is an annotated pseudogene. The CDR3 is 17 residues long. The CDR3 DNA sequence: TGTGCCAGCAGCAAAGGGGCCCAACGACAGGCTGACTATGGCTACACCTTC. It yields the protein CASSKGAQRQADYGYTF.

As regards this clonotype: An end of the junction does not agree with germline; a read error may underlie this. This rearrangement joins TRBV7-3 to TRBJ2-1, with D maybe TRBD2 (6 bases). Germline CDR1 is SGHTA and CDR2 is FQGTGA. This CDR3 comprises 17 residues. The CDR3 DNA is TGTGCCAGCAGCTTAACGGGGGGAAAAGACGGCTACAATAAGCAGTTCTTC. Protein: CASSLTGGKDGYNKQFF. Full variable domain (outside the CDR3, taken from reference TRBV7-3 and TRBJ2-1): GAGVSQTPSNKVTEKGKYVELRCDPISGHTALYWYRQSLGQGPEFLIYFQGTGAADDSGLPNDRFFAVRPEGSVSTLKIQRTERGDSAVYLCASSLTGGKDGYNKQFFGPGTRLTVL.

This clonotype has a count of ten or more. The rearrangement links TRBV20-1 to TRBJ2-1; 10 bases agree with TRBD2. J was trimmed by 4 bases and V by 5 bases; bases with no gene match: 8. This CDR3 has 15 amino acids. CDR1 DFQATT and CDR2 SNEGSKA come from the germline V gene (reference sequence). The CDR3 bases are TGCAGTGCTGCTTCCGGGACTAGCGCTTACAATGAGCAGTTCTTC. Protein sequence: CSAASGTSAYNEQFF.

This clonotype has a handful of counts. The rearrangement links TRBV5-1 to TRBJ1-5; 10 nucleotides line up with TRBD1. The length of the CDR3 is 16 residues. Germline lookup yields CDR1 SGHRS and CDR2 YFSETQ. V was pared by 0 bases and J by 2 bases, with 2 bases of the junction left unmatched. CDR3 loop: CASSLEGTGGNQPQHF. In DNA form, the CDR3 reads TGCGCCAGCAGCTTGGAGGGGACAGGGGGCAATCAGCCCCAGCATTTT.